The 8 T cell receptor beta chains given below trace back to one sample, sequenced in a study of blood T cell repertoires in COVID-19. Clones were sequenced by immunoSEQ multiplex PCR, and TCRdb holds only the in-frame ones, with some missing. The sample yields roughly 140,000 clones, more than 80% seen once. The sequenced material came from peripheral blood. The source is a woman in her sixties or seventies with active COVID-19.

The V gene is TRBV12-3 or TRBV12-4, the J gene TRBJ2-3, with a weak D call TRBD1 (6 bases). This CDR3 is built from 12 residues. Trimming cost V 3 bases and J 7 bases, with 8 bases left between them. The CDR3, as DNA: TGTGCCAGCAGTTTTACAGGGAATACGCAGTATTTT. This gives the protein CASSFTGNTQYF.

This chain links TRBV27 with TRBJ2-7, with 8 bases matching TRBD1. The CDR3 runs 15 residues. Trimming took 8 bases from V and 0 from J; bases not matched to a gene: 9. Germline V CDR1 and CDR2: MNHEY, SMNVEV (reference sequence). CDR3 coding DNA: TGTGCCAGCTCCCGGACAGGGCTCAGCTCCTACGAGCAGTACTTC. Residues: CASSRTGLSSYEQYF.

V and J are TRBV11-2 and TRBJ2-7, with TRBD2 matching over 8 bases. V was pared by 1 base and J by 6 bases, with 5 bases of the junction left unmatched. Germline CDR1 reads SGHAT; CDR2 reads FQNNGV. The CDR3 covers 14 residues. The CDR3 loop is CASSLAGGSPEQYF. CDR3 bases: TGTGCCAGCAGCTTAGCGGGGGGGAGCCCCGAGCAGTACTTC.

This chain uses TRBV6-5 with TRBJ1-4; no reliable D call. This CDR3 has 15 residues. The germline V gene has CDR1 MNHEY and CDR2 SVGAGI. Trimming removed 0 bases at V and 8 bases at J, with 13 bases between. CDR3 loop: CASSYSGKPGEKLFF. The CDR3, as DNA: TGTGCCAGCAGTTACTCTGGAAAACCCGGGGAAAAACTGTTTTTT.

V and J are TRBV28 and TRBJ1-1; 7 bases match TRBD1. The ends lost 3 bases at V and 4 bases at J; junction bases unmatched: 8. CDR3 size: 15 residues. Germline loops: CDR1 MDHEN, CDR2 SYDVKM. CDR3 nucleotide sequence: TGTGCCAGCAGTTTTGGAGGGGGCGGCCGCACTGAAGCTTTCTTT. It specifies CASSFGGGGRTEAFF.

V usage is TRBV30 and J usage is TRBJ1-1; a weak D match, TRBD1 (6 bases). The CDR3 covers 12 residues. Trimming shortened V by 0 bases and J by 8 bases, and 10 bases separated the two germline ends. CDR1 is GTSNPN, CDR2 SVGIG, per germline (reference sequence). CDR3 nucleotides: TGTGCCTGGAGTGTACCAGGGGAGGAAGCTTTCTTT. Its protein is CAWSVPGEEAFF.

This chain joins TRBV6-5 and TRBJ2-6, with 7 bases that match TRBD1. J lost 4 bases, V lost 7 bases, and 7 bases had no gene match. The CDR3 is 15 amino acids. In germline, CDR1 is MNHEY, CDR2 SVGAGI. CDR3 residues: CASTRDRDGANVLTF. CDR3 nucleotide sequence: TGTGCCAGCACCCGAGACAGGGACGGGGCCAACGTCCTGACTTTC.

This clone occurred once. The V gene is TRBV2, the J gene TRBJ1-2; D unclear. V gave up 0 bases and J gave up 0 bases, with 11 bases separating them. Germline V CDR1 and CDR2: SNHLY, FYNNEI. This CDR3 is 16 amino acids long. The CDR3 is CASSEARRLANYGYTF. CDR3 coding DNA: TGTGCCAGCAGTGAAGCGCGAAGATTAGCTAACTATGGCTACACCTTC. Filled out from reference TRBV2 and TRBJ1-2, the complete variable domain reads EPEVTQTPSHQVTQMGQEVILRCVPISNHLYFYWYRQILGQKVEFLVSFYNNEISEKSEIFDDQFSVERPDGSNFTLKIRSTKLEDSAMYFCASSEARRLANYGYTFGSGTRLTVV.